This T cell receptor beta chain was profiled in a study of cytomegalovirus exposure and HLA in healthy donors. Study conclusions and caveats: Among the CMV-associated chains, a few were confirmed in vitro as specific for CMV antigens. The classifier was said to identify cytomegalovirus status with high specificity and sensitivity.

Libraries were prepared by immunoSEQ multiplex PCR; TCRdb keeps only in-frame clonotypes and omits some of them. The data show about 220,000 clones, 80% to 95% seen once. Germline assignment: CDR1 MNHEY and CDR2 SMNVEV (reference sequence). The J segment lost 2 bases and the V segment lost 7 bases, leaving 5 bases of the junction unmatched. This CDR3 has 16 residues. Notes on this clone: Its cognate antigen is unknown.

The rearrangement links TRBV27 to TRBJ2-3, with 14 nucleotides matching TRBD2. The sample consisted of PBMCs. The TCR comes from a woman aged 18-29 years in good health and CMV-seronegative. The CDR3 spells CASTPGLAGVTDTQYF. The CDR3 bases are TGTGCCAGCACCCCGGGACTAGCGGGAGTCACAGATACGCAGTATTTT.